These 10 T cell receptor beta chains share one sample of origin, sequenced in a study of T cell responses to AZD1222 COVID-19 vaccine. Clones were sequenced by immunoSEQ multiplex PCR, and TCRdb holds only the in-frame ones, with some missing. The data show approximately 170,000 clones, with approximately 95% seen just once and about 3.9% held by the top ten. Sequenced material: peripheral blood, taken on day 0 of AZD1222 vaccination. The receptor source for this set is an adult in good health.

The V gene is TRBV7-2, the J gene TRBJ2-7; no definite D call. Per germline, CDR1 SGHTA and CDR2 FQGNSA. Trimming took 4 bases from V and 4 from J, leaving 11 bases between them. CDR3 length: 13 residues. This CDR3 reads CASSSRTAYEQYF. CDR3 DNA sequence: TGTGCCAGCAGCTCACGAACAGCTTACGAGCAGTACTTC.

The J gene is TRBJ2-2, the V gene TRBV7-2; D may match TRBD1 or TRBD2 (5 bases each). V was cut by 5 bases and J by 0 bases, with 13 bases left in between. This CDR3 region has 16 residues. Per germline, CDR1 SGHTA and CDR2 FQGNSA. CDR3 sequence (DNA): TGTGCCAGCAGCCGCTTAGGGACGGCGAACACCGGGGAGCTGTTTTTT. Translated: CASSRLGTANTGELFF.

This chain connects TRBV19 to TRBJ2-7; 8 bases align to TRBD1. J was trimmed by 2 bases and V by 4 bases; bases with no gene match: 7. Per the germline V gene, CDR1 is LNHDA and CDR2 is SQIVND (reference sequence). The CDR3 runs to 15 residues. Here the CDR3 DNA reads TGTGCCAGTAGTACCAGACAGGGGACCCCCTACGAGCAGTACTTC. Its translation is CASSTRQGTPYEQYF.

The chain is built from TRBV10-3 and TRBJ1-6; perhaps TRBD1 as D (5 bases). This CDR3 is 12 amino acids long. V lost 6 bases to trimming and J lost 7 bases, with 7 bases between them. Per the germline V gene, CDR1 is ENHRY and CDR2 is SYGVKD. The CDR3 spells CAIRQENSPLHF. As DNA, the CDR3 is TGTGCCATCAGACAGGAAAATTCACCCCTCCACTTT.

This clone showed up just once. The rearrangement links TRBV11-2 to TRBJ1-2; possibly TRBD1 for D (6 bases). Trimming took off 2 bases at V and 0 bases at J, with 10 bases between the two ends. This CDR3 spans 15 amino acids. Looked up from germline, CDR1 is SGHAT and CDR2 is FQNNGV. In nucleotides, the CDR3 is TGTGCCAGCAGCTTATCCGGGACACCTAACTATGGCTACACCTTC. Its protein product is CASSLSGTPNYGYTF.

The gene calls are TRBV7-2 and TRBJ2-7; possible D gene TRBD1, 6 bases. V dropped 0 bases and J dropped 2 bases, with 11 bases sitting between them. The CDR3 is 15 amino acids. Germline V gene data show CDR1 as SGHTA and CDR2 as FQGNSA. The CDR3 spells CASSLAGDKAYEQYF. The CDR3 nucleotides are TGTGCCAGCAGCTTAGCGGGGGACAAAGCCTACGAGCAGTACTTC.

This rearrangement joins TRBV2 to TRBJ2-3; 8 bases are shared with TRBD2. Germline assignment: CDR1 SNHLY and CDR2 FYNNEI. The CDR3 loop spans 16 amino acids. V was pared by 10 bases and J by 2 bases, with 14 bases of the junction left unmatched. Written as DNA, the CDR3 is TGTGCCACCCTAGTAGGGCTAGCGGGTCTCACAGATACGCAGTATTTT. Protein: CATLVGLAGLTDTQYF.

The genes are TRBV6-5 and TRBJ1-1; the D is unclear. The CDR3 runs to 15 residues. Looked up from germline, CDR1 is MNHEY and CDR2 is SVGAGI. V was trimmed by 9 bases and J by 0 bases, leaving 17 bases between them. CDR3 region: CASSILVALNTEAFF. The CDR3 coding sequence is TGTGCCAGTAGCATACTGGTAGCCCTGAACACTGAAGCTTTCTTT.

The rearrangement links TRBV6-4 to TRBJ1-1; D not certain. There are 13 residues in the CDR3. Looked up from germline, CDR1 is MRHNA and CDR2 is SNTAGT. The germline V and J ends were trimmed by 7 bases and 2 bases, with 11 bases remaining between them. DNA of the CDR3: TGTGCCAGCATCCCAGTCGTTAACACTGAAGCTTTCTTT. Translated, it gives CASIPVVNTEAFF.

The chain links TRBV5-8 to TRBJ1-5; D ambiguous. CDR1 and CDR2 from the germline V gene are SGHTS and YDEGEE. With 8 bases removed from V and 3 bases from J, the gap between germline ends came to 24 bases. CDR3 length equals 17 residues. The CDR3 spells CASVRRSRGQINQPQHF. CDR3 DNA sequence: TGTGCCAGTGTTCGTCGGAGCCGGGGTCAGATCAATCAGCCCCAGCATTTT. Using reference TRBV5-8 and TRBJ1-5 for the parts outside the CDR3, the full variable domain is EAGVTQSPTHLIKTRGQQATLRCSPISGHTSVYWYQQALGLGLQFLLWYDEGEERNRGNFPPRFSGRQFPNYSSELNVNALELEDSALYLCASVRRSRGQINQPQHFGDGTRLSIL.